This T cell receptor (beta chain) was documented in a study of blood T cell repertoires in COVID-19. At the level of the study: Samples of COVID-19 (acute and convalescent) were obtained from the United States, Italy and Spain. T cells, B-cell-depleted T cells, or PBMCs supplied cDNA or gDNA.

Per the original data handling: Using reference gene primer amplification, nucleated cell counts were estimated. Assay: immunoSEQ multiplex PCR; the TCRdb copy retains only in-frame clones and omits some. V and J calls and clone size are given by that table; D and trimming were obtained from the DNA. The table records 250,000 to 300,000 clones, approximately 90% of them present only once. Between the trimmed V and J ends, which lost 2 bases and 7 bases, there was a span of 11 bases. Germline assignment: CDR1 MDHEN and CDR2 SYDVKM. This CDR3 region has 13 residues. Participants spanned ages about 18 to 90 years and resided in some 22 US areas.

This chain joins TRBV28 and TRBJ1-2, with D maybe TRBD1 (6 bases). Source material: PBMCs or T cells enriched from blood (not recorded which). The origin of this receptor is a woman between 40 and 55 years old with acute COVID-19. CDR3 sequence (DNA): TGTGCCAGCAGTTTAGGGGGGGCGAGTGGCTACACCTTC. It encodes CASSLGGASGYTF.